The 28 T cell receptor beta chains in this list originate from one sample, sequenced in a study of shared clonotypes between healthy human individuals. Sequencing used immunoSEQ multiplex PCR; TCRdb keeps in-frame clones, though not all of them. The data contain around 2.5 million clones, roughly 93% of them singletons. Sequences were obtained from naive CD4+ T cells from PBMCs. Documented subset: CD45RA+ positively selected. All receptors derive from a man younger than 35 in good health. Some clones in this sample may be carry-over from other donors' samples.

The genes are TRBV2 and TRBJ2-3; TRBD2 agrees at 11 bases. J gave up 3 bases and V 5 bases, and 10 bases lay outside the gene matches. CDR1 and CDR2 (germline): SNHLY, FYNNEI. The CDR3 runs 17 residues. The CDR3 DNA sequence: TGTGCCAGCAGTCCTGGGACTAGCGGAGACGGAACAGATACGCAGTATTTT. This gives the protein CASSPGTSGDGTDTQYF.

This clone is a singleton in its sample. The J gene is TRBJ1-2, the V gene TRBV28; 9 positions match TRBD1. Germline V gene lookup returns CDR1 MDHEN and CDR2 SYDVKM. Trimming took 4 bases from V and 4 from J; bases not matched to a gene: 22. This CDR3 contains 20 residues. The CDR3 DNA reads as TGTGCCAGCAGTTCCATCCGTCGACCCGGGACAGGGCAGCTTCCCTATGGCTACACCTTC. It is translated as CASSSIRRPGTGQLPYGYTF.

The rearrangement uses TRBV28 and TRBJ2-7, with 12 positions matching TRBD2. This CDR3 contains 15 residues. Germline V lookup: CDR1 MDHEN, CDR2 SYDVKM. J gave up 9 bases and V 5 bases, and 11 bases lay outside the gene matches. The CDR3 nucleotides are TGTGCCAGCAGTCCTTTGACTAGCGGGAGAAGATGGCAGTACTTC. Translation gives CASSPLTSGRRWQYF.

The V call is TRBV29-1, the J call TRBJ2-1; D may be TRBD2 (5 bases). Looked up from germline, CDR1 is SQVTM and CDR2 is ANQGSEA. The germline V and J ends were trimmed by 0 bases and 6 bases, with 18 bases remaining between them. This CDR3 has 16 amino acids. CDR3 protein: CSVEDLGWEIANEQFF. The DNA for the CDR3 is TGCAGCGTTGAAGATCTTGGATGGGAGATTGCCAATGAGCAGTTCTTC.

The V call is TRBV29-1, the J call TRBJ2-1, with 8 bases aligning to TRBD2. Trimming took 7 bases from V and 6 from J; bases not matched to a gene: 11. The V gene's germline CDR1 is SQVTM and CDR2 ANQGSEA. The CDR3 spans 14 residues. The CDR3 loop is CSGGRLAGLNEQFF. CDR3 bases: TGCAGCGGGGGGAGGCTAGCGGGCCTCAATGAGCAGTTCTTC.

This clone has just a few counts. The V gene is TRBV4-1, the J gene TRBJ2-1; TRBD2 matches at 7 bases. Trimming cost V 2 bases and J 12 bases; bases outside gene matches: 7. In germline, CDR1 is MGHRA, CDR2 YSYEKL. The CDR3 covers 13 residues. The chain's CDR3 is CASSQSLAGGQFF. In DNA form, the CDR3 reads TGCGCCAGCAGCCAAAGTTTAGCGGGTGGGCAGTTCTTC.

The chain links TRBV30 to TRBJ2-7; 8 bases match TRBD1. Germline V gene sequence: CDR1 GTSNPN, CDR2 SVGIG (reference sequence). Trimming at V came to 4 bases and at J to 0 bases, leaving 8 bases not matched to a gene. The CDR3 runs 15 residues. The CDR3 is CAWMRRDRRSYEQYF. CDR3 coding DNA: TGTGCCTGGATGCGACGGGACAGGCGCTCCTACGAGCAGTACTTC.

The chain employs TRBV9 and TRBJ2-7; TRBD1 aligns across 12 bases. The CDR3 loop spans 17 amino acids. CDR1 SGDLS and CDR2 YYNGEE come from the germline V gene. V shed 0 bases and J 7 bases; nucleotides not matched to a gene: 11. The CDR3 here is CASSVGPGQGARREQYF. The DNA of the CDR3 is TGTGCCAGCAGCGTAGGGCCGGGACAGGGGGCGCGGAGAGAGCAGTACTTC.

A word on this clone: Other DNA variants within this sample encode the same CDR3. V gene TRBV27 combines with J gene TRBJ1-2; D might be TRBD1 (5 bases). CDR1 and CDR2 (germline): MNHEY, SMNVEV (reference sequence). The CDR3 consists of 13 residues. The germline V and J ends were trimmed by 3 bases and 5 bases, with 10 bases remaining between them. The CDR3 spells CASSLRGGYGYTF. CDR3 DNA: TGTGCCAGCAGTTTGCGGGGGGGGTATGGCTACACCTTC.

J is TRBJ2-3 and V is TRBV5-1; TRBD2 matches at 7 bases. This CDR3 has 18 amino acids. The trim removed 0 bases at V and 1 base at J, leaving 11 bases unmatched. The germline CDR1 and CDR2 sequences are SGHRS and YFSETQ. This chain's CDR3 is CASSLAWDGRGGTDTQYF. CDR3 coding DNA: TGCGCCAGCAGCTTGGCCTGGGATGGGAGGGGCGGCACAGATACGCAGTATTTT.

This clone was picked up one time. The J gene is TRBJ1-2, the V gene TRBV19, with D tentatively TRBD1 (6 bases). Germline CDR1 reads LNHDA; CDR2 reads SQIVND (reference sequence). Trimming removed 5 bases from V and 3 bases from J, with 13 bases in between. CDR3 length equals 14 residues. CDR3 DNA sequence: TGTGCCAGTAGTTCTACAGGGATGGACTATGGCTACACCTTC. This gives the protein CASSSTGMDYGYTF.

This rearrangement joins TRBV7-9 to TRBJ1-2; 7 nucleotides line up with TRBD1. V shed 5 bases and J 4 bases; nucleotides not matched to a gene: 10. Germline V gene data show CDR1 as SEHNR and CDR2 as FQNEAQ (reference sequence). CDR3 length equals 15 residues. DNA of the CDR3: TGTGCCAGCAGCCCGATGACAGGGATAAGCTATGGCTACACCTTC. Translating gives CASSPMTGISYGYTF.

This chain connects TRBV19 to TRBJ1-4; 7 bases match TRBD1. V dropped 6 bases and J dropped 3; count of bases not matched to a gene: 19. CDR1 is LNHDA, CDR2 SQIVND, per germline (reference sequence). CDR3 length: 19 amino acids. CDR3 loop: CASRGAPGQHLEANEKLFF. CDR3 in DNA: TGTGCCAGTAGGGGGGCCCCGGGACAGCACCTTGAAGCTAATGAAAAACTGTTTTTT.

The chain recombines TRBV6-6 with TRBJ1-2; tentatively, D is TRBD1 (6 bases). Germline V gives CDR1 MNHNY, CDR2 SVGAGI (reference sequence). The CDR3 covers 15 residues. The V end was cut by 6 bases, the J end by 0 bases, with 14 bases between. The CDR3 spells CASSYRADSNYGYTF. DNA of the CDR3: TGTGCCAGCAGCTACAGGGCGGACTCTAACTATGGCTACACCTTC.

V usage is TRBV11-2 and J usage is TRBJ2-7; TRBD2 matches at 8 bases. Looked up from germline, CDR1 is SGHAT and CDR2 is FQNNGV. Trimming removed 4 bases from V and 6 bases from J; junction bases left unmatched: 14. The CDR3 is 16 residues long. CDR3 sequence (DNA): TGTGCCAGCAGCTCTGGAACCAGCGGGAGAAGAGGCGAGCAGTACTTC. Encoded protein: CASSSGTSGRRGEQYF.

The sample holds one count of this clone. The chain recombines TRBV13 with TRBJ2-7, with 8 bases matching TRBD2. J gave up 6 bases and V 0 bases, and 4 bases lay outside the gene matches. Germline-derived CDR1 and CDR2 are PRHDT and FYEKMQ (reference sequence). This CDR3 spans 14 amino acids. The CDR3 DNA reads as TGTGCCAGCAGCTTAGGTGGCGGGAGGAGCGAGCAGTACTTC. Amino acids: CASSLGGGRSEQYF.

V and J are TRBV27 and TRBJ2-7, with D possibly TRBD2 on 7 matching bases. There are 14 residues in the CDR3. Germline lookup yields CDR1 MNHEY and CDR2 SMNVEV (reference sequence). Trimming pared 2 bases from V and 6 bases from J, leaving 14 bases between. This CDR3 is CASSLRRGGGEQYF. The CDR3 DNA reads TGTGCCAGCAGTTTACGGCGGGGAGGGGGCGAGCAGTACTTC.

The CDR3 loop reads CASSLDQAVPEAFF. Here the CDR3 DNA reads TGTGCCAGCAGCTTAGATCAGGCGGTCCCCGAAGCTTTCTTT. The chain carries TRBV11-2 and TRBJ1-1; D unresolved. From germline, CDR1 is SGHAT and CDR2 FQNNGV. The ends were cut back, 0 bases at V and 8 bases at J, with 13 bases in the middle. CDR3 length equals 14 residues.

This chain connects TRBV4-1 to TRBJ2-2; D uncertain. V was clipped by 3 bases and J by 1 base, with 18 bases between them. The germline gives CDR1 MGHRA, CDR2 YSYEKL. There are 18 residues in the CDR3. The CDR3 sequence is CASSQRSWVSENTGELFF. The CDR3 nucleotides are TGCGCCAGCAGCCAGAGGTCGTGGGTTTCTGAGAACACCGGGGAGCTGTTTTTT.

V is TRBV16 and J is TRBJ1-4; unclear D gene. CDR1 and CDR2 from the germline V gene are KGHSY and FQNENV. Trimming pared 0 bases from V and 8 bases from J, leaving 16 bases between. This CDR3 spans 16 amino acids. This CDR3 is CASSQSMVGLREKLFF. The CDR3 nucleotides read TGTGCCAGCAGCCAATCGATGGTCGGATTACGGGAAAAACTGTTTTTT.

The J gene is TRBJ1-4, the V gene TRBV27; D remains ambiguous. CDR1 and CDR2 (germline): MNHEY, SMNVEV (reference sequence). The CDR3 is 18 amino acids. The V gene lost 1 base and the J gene lost 0 bases, with 15 bases spanning the gap. As DNA, the CDR3 is TGTGCCAGCAGTTTATACAACCCATCCCGAGCAACTAATGAAAAACTGTTTTTT. Residues: CASSLYNPSRATNEKLFF.

V usage is TRBV5-1 and J usage is TRBJ2-3; possibly TRBD1 for D (5 bases). The V end was cut by 0 bases, the J end by 0 bases, with 11 bases between. The CDR3 consists of 16 residues. Germline-derived CDR1 and CDR2 are SGHRS and YFSETQ. The CDR3 loop is CASSLDPGPSTDTQYF. In DNA, the CDR3 is TGCGCCAGCAGCTTGGACCCAGGGCCGAGCACAGATACGCAGTATTTT.

This sequence joins TRBV7-3 and TRBJ1-1; D is possibly TRBD1 (6 bases). The ends were cut back, 5 bases at V and 1 base at J, with 11 bases in the middle. Germline V gene lookup returns CDR1 SGHTA and CDR2 FQGTGA. The CDR3 is made up of 14 amino acids. The CDR3 region has the DNA TGTGCCAGCAGCGTAGAACAGGGGAACACTGAAGCTTTCTTT. This codes for CASSVEQGNTEAFF.

This chain links TRBV20-1 with TRBJ1-1, with no clear D. Germline values: CDR1 DFQATT, CDR2 SNEGSKA (reference sequence). V lost 6 bases and J 10 bases, leaving 15 bases between the germline ends. The CDR3 runs to 11 residues. CDR3 nucleotides: TGCAGTGCCCCGAGGGAAGGGAGAGCTTTCTTT. Its translation: CSAPREGRAFF.

The gene calls are TRBV4-1 and TRBJ1-1, with TRBD1 identical over 10 bases. The CDR3 consists of 17 residues. Germline loops: CDR1 MGHRA, CDR2 YSYEKL. V trimming: 0 bases; J trimming: 1 base; junction bases outside the gene matches: 5. The CDR3: CASSQDRDRGRNTEAFF. CDR3 nucleotide sequence: TGCGCCAGCAGCCAAGACCGGGACAGGGGAAGGAACACTGAAGCTTTCTTT.

The genes are TRBV29-1 and TRBJ2-7; 8 nucleotides align to TRBD1. Germline CDR1 reads SQVTM; CDR2 reads ANQGSEA. There are 12 residues in the CDR3. V was clipped by 4 bases and J by 6 bases; unmatched bases: 5. DNA of the CDR3: TGCAGCGTTGTAGGGACAGGTTCCGAGCAGTACTTC. This translates into CSVVGTGSEQYF.

The V gene is TRBV6-1, the J gene TRBJ2-5; 11 positions match TRBD2. The CDR3 extends over 14 amino acids. V gave up 6 bases and J gave up 3 bases; unmatched junction bases: 3. CDR1 and CDR2 from the germline V gene are MNHNS and SASEGT. The CDR3 DNA follows: TGTGCCAGCAGAGCGGGACTAGCGGAAGAGACCCAGTACTTC. Translating it yields CASRAGLAEETQYF.

Comments on this clone: Possible read error: a much larger clone is one base away. The rearrangement links TRBV21-1 to TRBJ2-1. TRBV21-1 is tagged as a pseudogene. The CDR3 consists of 11 residues. This CDR3 is CASSFHNEQFF. The CDR3 nucleotides are TGTGCCAGCAGCTTCCACAATGAGCAGTTCTTC.